This TCR beta chain stems from a study of blood T cell repertoires in COVID-19. Sequencing used immunoSEQ multiplex PCR; TCRdb keeps in-frame clones, though not all of them. Of more than 30,000 clones listed, 87% are singletons. J gave up 0 bases and V 2 bases, and 9 bases lay outside the gene matches. The germline CDR1 and CDR2 sequences are SGHKS and YYEKEE (reference sequence). The CDR3 is made up of 18 amino acids. The TCR was taken from a man in his fifties or sixties with active or convalescent COVID-19. Sequencing used peripheral blood. The chain couples TRBV5-5 to TRBJ2-4; 9 bases are shared with TRBD2. The CDR3 DNA is TGTGCCAGCAGCTTCCTTCGCCTAGCGGGGCAAGCCAAAAACATTCAGTACTTC. It translates to CASSFLRLAGQAKNIQYF.